This T cell receptor beta chain originates from a study of blood T cell repertoires in COVID-19. Produced via immunoSEQ multiplex PCR; TCRdb's table is partial and in-frame only. The sample lists a few hundred thousand clones, approximately 88% occurring once. The CDR3 is 14 amino acids. CDR1 and CDR2 from the germline V gene are GTSNPN and SVGIG (reference sequence). V was cut by 1 base and J by 5 bases, with 9 bases left in between. There are many counts of this clone. The chain links TRBV30 to TRBJ1-6; a possible D gene is TRBD1 (6 bases). Specimen: peripheral blood. This TCR was sampled from a man aged 40-50 years with acute or convalescent COVID-19. The chain's CDR3 is CAWSGGQDNSPLHF. DNA for the CDR3: TGTGCCTGGAGTGGGGGACAAGATAATTCACCCCTCCACTTT.